A single sample gave rise to the 23 T cell receptor beta chains below, sequenced in a study of T cells in Graves' hyperthyroidism and ophthalmopathy. RNA transcripts yielded amplified TCR beta CDR3 regions. An initial round of RT-PCR targeting the TCR CDR3 relied on the HTBI primer set. TCRdb independently ran MiXCR on the multiplex PCR reads; one entry per CDR3 protein. Of 300,000 to 400,000 distinct CDR3 sequences in the sample, 15% to 20% were seen once. Sequencing was done on a sample of blood. These receptor sequences come from a man aged 18 to 29 with Graves' ophthalmopathy.

The chain employs TRBV4-1 and TRBJ1-1; D might be TRBD1 (6 bases). CDR3 length: 14 amino acids. Germline V gene data show CDR1 as MGHRA and CDR2 as YSYEKL. V lost 0 bases, J lost 8 bases, and 13 bases lay in between. The CDR3 is CASSQDRRGIEAFF. CDR3 coding DNA: TGCGCCAGCAGCCAAGACCGGAGGGGGATCGAAGCTTTCTTT.

The V gene is TRBV6-1, the J gene TRBJ1-5; maybe TRBD1 (6 bases). Germline lookup yields CDR1 MNHNS and CDR2 SASEGT. Trimming pared 2 bases from V and 6 bases from J, leaving 14 bases between. The CDR3 totals 15 residues. Written as DNA, the CDR3 is TGTGCCAGCAGTGAATGGGGGGAAGGGGGTCAGCCCCAGCATTTT. It codes for CASSEWGEGGQPQHF.

This clonotype was picked up many times. V usage is TRBV27 and J usage is TRBJ1-6; TRBD1 matches 7 bases. There are 14 residues in the CDR3. The V segment lost 6 bases and the J segment 3 bases; nucleotides outside the gene matches: 2. Per germline, CDR1 MNHEY and CDR2 SMNVEV (reference sequence). Here the CDR3 DNA reads TGTGCCAGCAGGGGACAGAACTATAATTCACCCCTCCACTTT. It translates to CASRGQNYNSPLHF.

Only a few counts were recorded for this clonotype. The rearrangement joins TRBV2 to TRBJ1-3, with TRBD1 matching 7 bases. V shed 6 bases, J shed 3 bases, and the junction held 8 bases outside the gene matches. Germline loops: CDR1 SNHLY, CDR2 FYNNEI. This CDR3 comprises 15 residues. The CDR3 protein is CASRGRGGIGNTIYF. Written as DNA, the CDR3 is TGTGCCAGCAGGGGAAGAGGGGGCATTGGAAACACCATATATTTT.

Only a few counts were recorded for this clonotype. This chain joins TRBV6-1 and TRBJ1-1, with D possibly being TRBD1 (6 bases). Trimming took off 8 bases at V and 1 base at J, with 11 bases between the two ends. The CDR3 is 13 amino acids. The V gene's germline CDR1 is MNHNS and CDR2 SASEGT. The CDR3: CASVDRWNTEAFF. The CDR3 coding sequence is TGTGCCAGCGTAGACAGGTGGAACACTGAAGCTTTCTTT.

Only a few counts were recorded for this clonotype. V gene TRBV18 combines with J gene TRBJ1-4; 8 bases agree with TRBD1. The germline V gene encodes CDR1 KGHSH and CDR2 LQKENI. This CDR3 contains 15 residues. Trimming removed 3 bases from V and 4 bases from J; junction bases left unmatched: 4. The CDR3 here is CASSPQGAGNEKLFF. As DNA, the CDR3 is TGTGCCAGCTCACCCCAGGGGGCTGGTAATGAAAAACTGTTTTTT.

This clonotype was recorded at least ten times. J is TRBJ2-3 and V is TRBV20-1; 8 bases align to TRBD2. Germline V gene sequence: CDR1 DFQATT, CDR2 SNEGSKA (reference sequence). The CDR3 has 15 amino acids. Losses at the gene ends were 3 bases for V and 9 bases for J; bases not matched to a gene: 14. The CDR3 is CSARLVSGAIETQYF. The CDR3 DNA sequence: TGCAGTGCTAGGTTGGTTAGCGGGGCTATCGAGACGCAGTATTTT.

The sample holds many counts of this clonotype. V gene TRBV2 combines with J gene TRBJ2-5; D is undetermined. V was trimmed by 4 bases and J by 7 bases, leaving 13 bases between them. This CDR3 spans 13 amino acids. The germline gives CDR1 SNHLY, CDR2 FYNNEI. CDR3 DNA sequence: TGTGCCAGCAGTGGACCCGAGTGGAGGACCCAGTACTTC. It encodes CASSGPEWRTQYF.

For the CDR3, the DNA is TGTGCCAGTAGTAAAACAGGGGCCCACACTGAAGCTTTCTTT. Translated: CASSKTGAHTEAFF. The rearrangement uses TRBV19 and TRBJ1-1, with 7 nucleotides matching TRBD1. The CDR3 spans 14 residues. In germline, CDR1 is LNHDA, CDR2 SQIVND (reference sequence). With 4 bases clipped from V and 3 bases from J, the junction kept 5 bases outside the gene matches.

This chain joins TRBV7-9 and TRBJ2-1; a weak D match, TRBD1 (6 bases). The CDR3 extends over 15 amino acids. V was clipped by 3 bases and J by 2 bases, with 11 bases between them. Germline V lookup: CDR1 SEHNR, CDR2 FQNEAQ (reference sequence). CDR3 amino acids: CASSFGTQPYNEQFF. In nucleotides, the CDR3 is TGTGCCAGCAGCTTCGGGACACAGCCCTACAATGAGCAGTTCTTC.

There are many counts of this clonotype. V is TRBV3-1 and J is TRBJ2-1, with D uncertain. The CDR3 is 14 residues long. Germline V lookup: CDR1 LGHDT, CDR2 YNNKEL (reference sequence). V was pared by 1 base and J by 8 bases, with 12 bases between. The CDR3 region is CASSQGKGYYEQFF. CDR3 bases: TGTGCCAGCAGCCAAGGGAAAGGGTATTATGAGCAGTTCTTC.

This clonotype has at least ten counts. The CDR3 nucleotides read TGCAGTGCTAGAGAAATCAGAGACGCGTCTCAGGCTTTCTTT. Translation: CSAREIRDASQAFF. This chain joins TRBV20-1 and TRBJ1-1, with D unresolved. The germline V gene has CDR1 DFQATT and CDR2 SNEGSKA (reference sequence). There are 14 residues in the CDR3. The V end was cut by 0 bases, the J end by 11 bases, with 19 bases between.

This clonotype was seen a few times. J is TRBJ1-2 and V is TRBV12-3 or TRBV12-4, with D possibly matching TRBD1 (5 bases). The CDR3 is made up of 13 amino acids. V was cut by 3 bases and J by 8 bases, with 13 bases left in between. CDR3 residues: CASSFSTGAGYTF. In nucleotides, the CDR3 is TGTGCCAGCAGTTTTTCTACAGGAGCCGGCTACACCTTC.

This clonotype was detected many times. As DNA, the CDR3 is TGTGCCAGCAGCTTAACAGGACTAGCGGGGGGAGGCACCGGGGAGCTGTTTTTT. Its protein is CASSLTGLAGGGTGELFF. The chain carries TRBV7-3 and TRBJ2-2; TRBD2 matches at 14 bases. The CDR3 is 18 residues long. J gave up 4 bases and V 0 bases, and 4 bases lay outside the gene matches. CDR1 is SGHTA, CDR2 FQGTGA, per germline.

J is TRBJ2-1 and V is TRBV11-3, with 8 bases fitting TRBD2. J was trimmed by 8 bases and V by 1 base; bases with no gene match: 16. Germline V gene data show CDR1 as SGHNT and CDR2 as YENEEA. This CDR3 is 18 amino acids long. The CDR3 sequence: CASSLVSVAREANHEQFF. Written as DNA, the CDR3 is TGTGCCAGCAGCTTAGTATCGGTAGCGCGGGAGGCCAACCATGAGCAGTTCTTC.

Details on this clonotype: Its ends do not fully match the called genes, so a read error is possible. The gene calls are TRBV6-2 or TRBV6-3 and TRBJ1-4; D may be TRBD1 (6 bases). CDR1 MNHEY and CDR2 SVGEGT come from the germline V gene. The CDR3 covers 16 residues. The CDR3: CTSQDSYDATNEKLFF. DNA for the CDR3: TGTACCAGCCAGGACAGCTACGATGCAACTAATGAAAAACTGTTTTTT.

Of note for this clonotype: Possible read error: a much larger clone is one base away. Written as DNA, the CDR3 is TGTGCCAGCAGTTCCACCGGGACAGGGGGCTTCGAGCAGTTCTTC. Translated: CASSSTGTGGFEQFF. The gene calls are TRBV6-2 or TRBV6-3 and TRBJ2-1; 12 bases fit TRBD1. Germline values: CDR1 MNHEY, CDR2 SVGEGT. The CDR3 spans 15 residues. Trimming removed 4 bases from V and 10 bases from J; junction bases left unmatched: 8.

This clonotype was counted many times. The rearrangement links TRBV6-1 to TRBJ1-1; D is uncertain. V was shortened by 6 bases and J by 0 bases, with 11 bases between the two germline ends. Germline loops: CDR1 MNHNS, CDR2 SASEGT. The CDR3 is made up of 14 amino acids. The CDR3 protein is CASRESGLNTEAFF. DNA of the CDR3: TGTGCCAGCAGAGAAAGTGGGTTGAACACTGAAGCTTTCTTT.

This clonotype has ten or more counts. The CDR3 region has the DNA TGTGCCAGCTCACCCGGACTCGAATCACCCCTCCACTTT. This translates into CASSPGLESPLHF. This chain uses TRBV18 with TRBJ1-6; D remains unclear. Germline V gives CDR1 KGHSH, CDR2 LQKENI. V was trimmed by 3 bases and J by 10 bases, leaving 10 bases between them. The CDR3 sequence is 13 residues long.

This clonotype was seen at least ten times. The chain combines TRBV2 with TRBJ1-6; 9 bases match TRBD1. The CDR3 consists of 18 residues. Germline V gene data show CDR1 as SNHLY and CDR2 as FYNNEI. Unmatched junction bases numbered 15, after V lost 6 bases and J lost 6 bases. The CDR3 loop is CASSDQGQGPIFNSPLHF. The CDR3 nucleotides read TGTGCCAGCAGCGACCAGGGACAGGGCCCGATATTTAATTCACCCCTCCACTTT.

This clonotype is a singleton in its sample. The chain recombines TRBV30 with TRBJ2-1; the D is unclear. In germline, CDR1 is GTSNPN, CDR2 SVGIG (reference sequence). Trimming took off 0 bases at V and 10 bases at J, with 7 bases between the two ends. This CDR3 is built from 11 residues. CDR3 coding DNA: TGTGCCTGGAGTGTACGGCAGGAGCAGTTCTTC. Its translation: CAWSVRQEQFF. The full variable domain, completed using reference TRBV30 and TRBJ2-1, is SQTIHQWPATLVQPVGSPLSLECTVEGTSNPNLYWYRQAAGRGLQLLFYSVGIGQISSEVPQNLSASRPQDRQFILSSKKLLLSDSGFYLCAWSVRQEQFFGPGTRLTVL.

In the case of this clonotype: Possible read error: a much larger clone is one base away. The rearrangement joins TRBV7-8 to TRBJ1-4, with D tentatively TRBD1 (5 bases). The CDR3 spans 11 residues. The V gene's germline CDR1 is SGHVS and CDR2 FQNEAQ. DNA of the CDR3: TGTGCCAGCAGACAGGACGAAAAACTGCTTTTT. Translating gives CASRQDEKLLF.

This clonotype was counted many times. This rearrangement joins TRBV6-1 to TRBJ1-5; no firm D call. Germline V lookup: CDR1 MNHNS, CDR2 SASEGT. The CDR3 covers 14 residues. Trimming took off 4 bases at V and 2 bases at J, with 9 bases between the two ends. The CDR3 spells CASSAPGGNQPQHF. CDR3 bases: TGTGCCAGCAGTGCCCCCGGGGGCAATCAGCCCCAGCATTTT.